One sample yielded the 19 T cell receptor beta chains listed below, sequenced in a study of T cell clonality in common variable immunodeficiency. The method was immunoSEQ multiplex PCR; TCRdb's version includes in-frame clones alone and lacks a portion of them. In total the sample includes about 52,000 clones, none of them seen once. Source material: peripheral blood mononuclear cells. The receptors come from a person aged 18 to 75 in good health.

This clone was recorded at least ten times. The sequenced part of the CDR3 DNA is TGCGCCAGCAGTGAGGGGGCCAAAAACATT. Its protein is CASSEGAKNI. In full, the CDR3 reads CASSEGAKNIQYF. The chain links TRBV5-1 to TRBJ2-4; D is possibly TRBD1 or TRBD2 (5 bases each). The read comes to an end 3 residues before the CDR3 does, leaving the germline J gene to fill in the end. V was pared by 5 bases and J by 1 base, with 7 bases between. Per germline, CDR1 SGHRS and CDR2 YFSETQ. The CDR3 totals 13 residues.

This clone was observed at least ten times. CDR3 DNA, as far as it was read: TGTGCCAGCAGCTTGTCGGCAGATACG. It encodes CASSLSADT. The whole CDR3 sequence is CASSLSADTQYF. V usage is TRBV5-6 and J usage is TRBJ2-3; no definite D call. The CDR3 end falls 3 residues outside the read, so it is completed with the germline J gene. Germline-derived CDR1 and CDR2 are SGHDT and YYEEEE. This CDR3 comprises 12 residues. With 1 base removed from V and 4 bases from J, the gap between germline ends came to 4 bases.

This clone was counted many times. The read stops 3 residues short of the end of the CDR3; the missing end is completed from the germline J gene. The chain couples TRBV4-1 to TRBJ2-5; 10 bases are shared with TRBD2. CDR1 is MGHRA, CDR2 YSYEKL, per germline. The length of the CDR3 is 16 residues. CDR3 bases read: TGCGCCAGCAGCCAACTTAGACTAGCGGGCACAGATACC. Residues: CASSQLRLAGTDT. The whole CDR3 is CASSQLRLAGTDTQYF.

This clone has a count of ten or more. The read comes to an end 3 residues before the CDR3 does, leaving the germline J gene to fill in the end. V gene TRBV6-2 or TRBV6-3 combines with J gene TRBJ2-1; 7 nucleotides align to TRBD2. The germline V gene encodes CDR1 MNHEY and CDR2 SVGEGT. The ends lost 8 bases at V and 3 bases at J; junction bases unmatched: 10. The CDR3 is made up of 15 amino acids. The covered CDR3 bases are TGTGCCAGCTTTAGAGGCGGGAGTAGCTACAATGAG. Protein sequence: CASFRGGSSYNE. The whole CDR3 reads CASFRGGSSYNEQFF.

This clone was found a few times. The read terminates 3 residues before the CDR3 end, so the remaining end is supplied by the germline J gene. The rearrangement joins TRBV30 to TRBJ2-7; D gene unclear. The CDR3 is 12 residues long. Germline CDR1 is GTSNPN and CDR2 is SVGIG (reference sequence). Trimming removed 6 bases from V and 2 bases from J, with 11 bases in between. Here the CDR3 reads CACGGGPYEQYF. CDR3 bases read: TGTGCCTGCGGCGGCGGCCCCTACGAG.

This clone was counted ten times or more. CDR3 region: CASSLDWNQPQHF. Incomplete CDR3 DNA: TGCGCCAGCAGCTTGGACTGGAATCAGCCC. The chain couples TRBV5-1 to TRBJ1-5, with D unclear. The sequenced fragment ends 3 residues before the CDR3 boundary, so the rest is inferred from the germline J gene. Trimming took 0 bases from V and 4 from J, leaving 5 bases between them. Germline loops: CDR1 SGHRS, CDR2 YFSETQ. There are 13 residues in the CDR3.

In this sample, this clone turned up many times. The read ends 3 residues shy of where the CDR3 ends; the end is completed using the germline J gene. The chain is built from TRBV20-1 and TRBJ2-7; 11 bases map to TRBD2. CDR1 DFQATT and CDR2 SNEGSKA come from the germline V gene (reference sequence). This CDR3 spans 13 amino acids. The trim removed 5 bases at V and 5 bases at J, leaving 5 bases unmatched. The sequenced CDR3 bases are TGCAGTGCTCTAGCGGGAGGAGTGGACGAG. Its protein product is CSALAGGVDE. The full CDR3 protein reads CSALAGGVDEQYF.

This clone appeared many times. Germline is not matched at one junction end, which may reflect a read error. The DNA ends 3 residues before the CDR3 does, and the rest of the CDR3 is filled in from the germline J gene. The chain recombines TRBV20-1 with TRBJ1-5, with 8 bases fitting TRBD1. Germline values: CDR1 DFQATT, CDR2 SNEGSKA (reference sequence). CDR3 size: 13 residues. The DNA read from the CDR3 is TGCGGTGCTTGGACAGGGTCCAATCAGCCC. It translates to CGAWTGSNQP. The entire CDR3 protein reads CGAWTGSNQPQHF.

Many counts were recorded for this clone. CDR3 sequence reads: CASSADSGGGDEQFF. CDR3 DNA, as far as it was read: TGTGCCAGCAGTGCGGATAGCGGGGGAGGGGATGAG. This sequence joins TRBV6-4 and TRBJ2-1, with 9 bases that match TRBD2. The read finishes 3 residues shy of the CDR3 end, and the germline J gene is used to complete it. V lost 4 bases to trimming and J lost 8 bases; unmatched junction nucleotides: 9. This CDR3 comprises 15 residues. Germline V gene data show CDR1 as MRHNA and CDR2 as SNTAGT.

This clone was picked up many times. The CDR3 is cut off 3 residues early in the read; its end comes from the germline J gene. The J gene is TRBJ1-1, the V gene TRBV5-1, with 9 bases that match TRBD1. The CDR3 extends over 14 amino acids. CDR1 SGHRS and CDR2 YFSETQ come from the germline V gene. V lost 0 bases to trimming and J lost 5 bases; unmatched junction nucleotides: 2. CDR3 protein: CASSLAGQGTEAFF. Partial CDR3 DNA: TGCGCCAGCAGCTTGGCGGGACAGGGTACTGAA.

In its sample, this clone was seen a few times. The covered CDR3 bases are TGTGCCAGCGGTAGACAGGCACAAGAGACC. It translates to CASGRQAQET. In full, the CDR3 is CASGRQAQETQYF. V is TRBV6-2 or TRBV6-3 and J is TRBJ2-5, with D possibly matching TRBD1 (6 bases). The read terminates 3 residues before the CDR3 end, so the remaining end is supplied by the germline J gene. CDR1 and CDR2 (germline): MNHEY, SVGEGT. The CDR3 length is 13 residues. The ends were cut back, 8 bases at V and 2 bases at J, with 12 bases in the middle.

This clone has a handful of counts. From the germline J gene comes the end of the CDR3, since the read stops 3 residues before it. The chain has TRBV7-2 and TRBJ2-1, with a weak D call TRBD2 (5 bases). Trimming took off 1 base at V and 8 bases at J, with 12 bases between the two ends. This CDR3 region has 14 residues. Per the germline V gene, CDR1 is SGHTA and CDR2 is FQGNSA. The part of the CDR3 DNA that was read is TGTGCCAGCAGCTTAGGGGCCACTAGAGATGAG. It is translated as CASSLGATRDE. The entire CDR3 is CASSLGATRDEQFF.

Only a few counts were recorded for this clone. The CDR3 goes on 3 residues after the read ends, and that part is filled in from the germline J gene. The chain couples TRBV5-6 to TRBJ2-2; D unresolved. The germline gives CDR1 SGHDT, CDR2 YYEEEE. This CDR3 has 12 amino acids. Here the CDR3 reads CASSLDRGKLFF. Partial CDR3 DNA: TGTGCCAGCAGCTTGGATCGAGGCAAG.

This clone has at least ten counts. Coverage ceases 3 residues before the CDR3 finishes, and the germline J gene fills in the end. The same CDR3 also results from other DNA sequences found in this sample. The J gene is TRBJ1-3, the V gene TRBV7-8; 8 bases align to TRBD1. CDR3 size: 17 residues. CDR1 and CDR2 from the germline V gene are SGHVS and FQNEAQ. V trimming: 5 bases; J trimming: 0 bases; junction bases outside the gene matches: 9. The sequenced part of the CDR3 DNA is TGTGCCAGCAGCATCCGGACTGGGACAGGCTCTGGAAACACC. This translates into CASSIRTGTGSGNT. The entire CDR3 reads CASSIRTGTGSGNTIYF.

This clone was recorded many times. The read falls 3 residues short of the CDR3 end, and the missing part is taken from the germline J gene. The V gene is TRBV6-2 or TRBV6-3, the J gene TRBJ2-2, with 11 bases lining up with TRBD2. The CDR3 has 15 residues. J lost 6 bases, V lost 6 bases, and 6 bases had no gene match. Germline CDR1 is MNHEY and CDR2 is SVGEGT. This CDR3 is CASSPLAGDAGELFF. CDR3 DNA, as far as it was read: TGTGCCAGCAGCCCACTAGCGGGAGACGCCGGGGAG.

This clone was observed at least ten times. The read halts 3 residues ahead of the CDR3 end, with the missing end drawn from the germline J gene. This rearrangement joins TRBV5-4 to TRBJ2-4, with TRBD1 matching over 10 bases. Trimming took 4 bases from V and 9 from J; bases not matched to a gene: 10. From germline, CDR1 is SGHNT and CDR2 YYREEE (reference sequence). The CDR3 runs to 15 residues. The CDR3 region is CASSATGGAEGIQYF. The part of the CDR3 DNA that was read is TGTGCCAGCAGCGCGACAGGGGGCGCAGAGGGCATT.

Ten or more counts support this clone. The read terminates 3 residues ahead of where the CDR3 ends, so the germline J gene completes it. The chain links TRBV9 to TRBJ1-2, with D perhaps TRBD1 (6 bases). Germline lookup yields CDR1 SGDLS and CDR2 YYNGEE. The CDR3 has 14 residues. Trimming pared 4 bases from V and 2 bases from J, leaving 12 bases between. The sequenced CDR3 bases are TGTGCCAGCAGCCCGAGGACAGCAAACTATGGC. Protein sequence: CASSPRTANYG. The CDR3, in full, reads CASSPRTANYGYTF.

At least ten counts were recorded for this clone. This CDR3 is CASSGGTGTVWETQYF. The part of the CDR3 DNA that was read is TGTGCCAGCAGTGGGGGGACAGGGACGGTGTGGGAGACC. The J gene is TRBJ2-5, the V gene TRBV2, with 9 bases matching TRBD1. With the read ending 3 residues before the CDR3 end, the germline J gene is used to fill in that end. The CDR3 runs 16 residues. Germline V lookup: CDR1 SNHLY, CDR2 FYNNEI. With V trimmed by 4 bases and J by 5 bases, 11 bases remained unmatched.

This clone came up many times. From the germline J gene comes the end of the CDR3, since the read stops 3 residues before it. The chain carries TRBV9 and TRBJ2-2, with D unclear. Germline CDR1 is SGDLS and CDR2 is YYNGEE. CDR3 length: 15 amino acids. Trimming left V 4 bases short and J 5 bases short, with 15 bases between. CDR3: CASSRPGYNTGELFF. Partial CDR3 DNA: TGTGCCAGCAGCCGCCCGGGTTACAATACCGGGGAG.